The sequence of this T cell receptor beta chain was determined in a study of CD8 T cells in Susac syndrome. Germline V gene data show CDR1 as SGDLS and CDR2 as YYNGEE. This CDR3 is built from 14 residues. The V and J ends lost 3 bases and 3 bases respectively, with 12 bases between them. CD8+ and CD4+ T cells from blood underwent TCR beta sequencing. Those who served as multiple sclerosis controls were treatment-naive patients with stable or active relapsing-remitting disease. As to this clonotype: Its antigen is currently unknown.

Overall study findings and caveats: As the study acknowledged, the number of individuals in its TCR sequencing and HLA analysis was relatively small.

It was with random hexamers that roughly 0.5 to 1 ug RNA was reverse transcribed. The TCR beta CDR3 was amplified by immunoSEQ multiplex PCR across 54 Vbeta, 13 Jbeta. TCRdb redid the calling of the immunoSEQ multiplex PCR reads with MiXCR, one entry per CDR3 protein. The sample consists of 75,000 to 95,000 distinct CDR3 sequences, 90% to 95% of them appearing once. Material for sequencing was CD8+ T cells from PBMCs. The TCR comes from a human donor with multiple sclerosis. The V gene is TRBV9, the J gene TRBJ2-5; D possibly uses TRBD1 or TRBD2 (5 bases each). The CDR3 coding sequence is TGTGCCAGCAGCGCTGGGACGTACGAAGAGACCCAGTACTTC. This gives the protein CASSAGTYEETQYF. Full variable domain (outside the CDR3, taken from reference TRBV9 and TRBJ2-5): DSGVTQTPKHLITATGQRVTLRCSPRSGDLSVYWYQQSLDQGLQFLIQYYNGEERAKGNILERFSAQQFPDLHSELNLSSLELGDSALYFCASSAGTYEETQYFGPGTRLLVL.